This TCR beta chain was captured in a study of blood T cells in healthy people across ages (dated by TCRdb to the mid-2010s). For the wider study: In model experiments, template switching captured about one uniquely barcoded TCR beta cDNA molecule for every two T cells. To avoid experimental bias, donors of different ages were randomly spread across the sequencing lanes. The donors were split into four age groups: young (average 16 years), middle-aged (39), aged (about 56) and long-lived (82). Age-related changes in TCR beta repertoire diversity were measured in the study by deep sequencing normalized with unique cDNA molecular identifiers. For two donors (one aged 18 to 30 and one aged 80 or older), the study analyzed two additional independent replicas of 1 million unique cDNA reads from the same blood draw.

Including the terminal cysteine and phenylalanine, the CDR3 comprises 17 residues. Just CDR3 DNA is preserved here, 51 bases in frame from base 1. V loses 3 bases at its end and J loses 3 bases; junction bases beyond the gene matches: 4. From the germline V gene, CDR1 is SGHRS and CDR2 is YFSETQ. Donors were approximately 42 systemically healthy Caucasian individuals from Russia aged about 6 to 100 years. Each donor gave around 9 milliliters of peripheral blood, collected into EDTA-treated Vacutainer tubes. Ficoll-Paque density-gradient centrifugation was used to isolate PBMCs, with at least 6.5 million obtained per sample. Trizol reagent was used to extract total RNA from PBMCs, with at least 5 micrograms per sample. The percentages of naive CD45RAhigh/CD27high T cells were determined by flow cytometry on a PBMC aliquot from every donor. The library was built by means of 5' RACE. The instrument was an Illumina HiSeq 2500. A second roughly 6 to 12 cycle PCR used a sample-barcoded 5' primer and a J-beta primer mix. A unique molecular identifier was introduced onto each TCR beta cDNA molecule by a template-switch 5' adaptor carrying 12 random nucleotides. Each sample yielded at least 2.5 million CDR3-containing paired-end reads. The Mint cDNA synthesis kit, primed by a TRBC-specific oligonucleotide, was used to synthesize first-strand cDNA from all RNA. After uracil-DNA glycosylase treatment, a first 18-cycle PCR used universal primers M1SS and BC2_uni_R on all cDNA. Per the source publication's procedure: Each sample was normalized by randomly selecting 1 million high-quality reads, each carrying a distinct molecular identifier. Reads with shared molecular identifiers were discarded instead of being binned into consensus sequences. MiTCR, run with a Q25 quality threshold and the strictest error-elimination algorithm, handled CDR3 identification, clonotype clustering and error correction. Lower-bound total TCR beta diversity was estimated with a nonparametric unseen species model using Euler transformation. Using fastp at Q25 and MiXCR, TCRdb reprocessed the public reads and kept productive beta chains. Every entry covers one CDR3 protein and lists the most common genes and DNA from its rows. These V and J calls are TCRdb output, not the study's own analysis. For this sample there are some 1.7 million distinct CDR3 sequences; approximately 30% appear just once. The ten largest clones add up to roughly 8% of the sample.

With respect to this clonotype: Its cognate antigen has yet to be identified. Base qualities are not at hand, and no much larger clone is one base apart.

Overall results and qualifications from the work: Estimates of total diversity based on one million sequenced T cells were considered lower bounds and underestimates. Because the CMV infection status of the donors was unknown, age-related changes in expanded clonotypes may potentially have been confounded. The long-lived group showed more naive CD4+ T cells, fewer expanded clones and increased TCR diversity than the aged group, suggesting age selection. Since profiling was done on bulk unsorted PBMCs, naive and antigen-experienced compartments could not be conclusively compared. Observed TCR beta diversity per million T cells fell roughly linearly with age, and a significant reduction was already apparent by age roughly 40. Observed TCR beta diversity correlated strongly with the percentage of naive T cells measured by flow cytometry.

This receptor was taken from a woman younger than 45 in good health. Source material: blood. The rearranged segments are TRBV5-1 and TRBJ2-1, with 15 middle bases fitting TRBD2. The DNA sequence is TGCGCCAGCAGCTCAGGACTAGCGGGGGGGATCTACAATGAGCAGTTCTTC. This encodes CASSSGLAGGIYNEQFF.